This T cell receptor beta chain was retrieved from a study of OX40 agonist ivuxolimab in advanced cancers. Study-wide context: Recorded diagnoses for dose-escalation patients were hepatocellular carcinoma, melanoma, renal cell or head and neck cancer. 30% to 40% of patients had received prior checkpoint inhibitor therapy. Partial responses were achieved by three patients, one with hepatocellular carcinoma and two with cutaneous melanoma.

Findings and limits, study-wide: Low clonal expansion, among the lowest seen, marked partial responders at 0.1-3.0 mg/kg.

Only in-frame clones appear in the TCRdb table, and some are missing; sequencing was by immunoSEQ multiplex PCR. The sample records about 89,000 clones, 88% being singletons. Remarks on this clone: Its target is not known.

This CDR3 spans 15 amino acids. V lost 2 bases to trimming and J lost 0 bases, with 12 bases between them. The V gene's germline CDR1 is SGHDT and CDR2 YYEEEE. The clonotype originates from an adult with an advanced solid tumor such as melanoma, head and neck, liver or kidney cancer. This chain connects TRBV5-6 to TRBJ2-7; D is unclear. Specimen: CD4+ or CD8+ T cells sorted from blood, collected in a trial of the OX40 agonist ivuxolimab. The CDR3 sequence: CASSFRGVRSYEQYF. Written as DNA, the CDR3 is TGTGCCAGCAGCTTTCGCGGCGTTCGCTCCTACGAGCAGTACTTC.